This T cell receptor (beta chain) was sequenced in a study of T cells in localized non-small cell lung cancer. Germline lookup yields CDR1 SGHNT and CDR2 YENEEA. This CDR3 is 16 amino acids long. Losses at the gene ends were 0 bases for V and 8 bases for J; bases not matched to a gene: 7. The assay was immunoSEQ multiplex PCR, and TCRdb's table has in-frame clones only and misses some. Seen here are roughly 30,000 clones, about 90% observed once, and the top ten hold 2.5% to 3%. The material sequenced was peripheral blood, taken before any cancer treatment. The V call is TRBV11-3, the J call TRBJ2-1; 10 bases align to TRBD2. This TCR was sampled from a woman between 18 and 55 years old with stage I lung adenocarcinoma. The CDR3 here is CASSLEGLAGEYEQFF. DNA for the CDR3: TGTGCCAGCAGCTTAGAAGGTCTAGCGGGAGAGTATGAGCAGTTCTTC.